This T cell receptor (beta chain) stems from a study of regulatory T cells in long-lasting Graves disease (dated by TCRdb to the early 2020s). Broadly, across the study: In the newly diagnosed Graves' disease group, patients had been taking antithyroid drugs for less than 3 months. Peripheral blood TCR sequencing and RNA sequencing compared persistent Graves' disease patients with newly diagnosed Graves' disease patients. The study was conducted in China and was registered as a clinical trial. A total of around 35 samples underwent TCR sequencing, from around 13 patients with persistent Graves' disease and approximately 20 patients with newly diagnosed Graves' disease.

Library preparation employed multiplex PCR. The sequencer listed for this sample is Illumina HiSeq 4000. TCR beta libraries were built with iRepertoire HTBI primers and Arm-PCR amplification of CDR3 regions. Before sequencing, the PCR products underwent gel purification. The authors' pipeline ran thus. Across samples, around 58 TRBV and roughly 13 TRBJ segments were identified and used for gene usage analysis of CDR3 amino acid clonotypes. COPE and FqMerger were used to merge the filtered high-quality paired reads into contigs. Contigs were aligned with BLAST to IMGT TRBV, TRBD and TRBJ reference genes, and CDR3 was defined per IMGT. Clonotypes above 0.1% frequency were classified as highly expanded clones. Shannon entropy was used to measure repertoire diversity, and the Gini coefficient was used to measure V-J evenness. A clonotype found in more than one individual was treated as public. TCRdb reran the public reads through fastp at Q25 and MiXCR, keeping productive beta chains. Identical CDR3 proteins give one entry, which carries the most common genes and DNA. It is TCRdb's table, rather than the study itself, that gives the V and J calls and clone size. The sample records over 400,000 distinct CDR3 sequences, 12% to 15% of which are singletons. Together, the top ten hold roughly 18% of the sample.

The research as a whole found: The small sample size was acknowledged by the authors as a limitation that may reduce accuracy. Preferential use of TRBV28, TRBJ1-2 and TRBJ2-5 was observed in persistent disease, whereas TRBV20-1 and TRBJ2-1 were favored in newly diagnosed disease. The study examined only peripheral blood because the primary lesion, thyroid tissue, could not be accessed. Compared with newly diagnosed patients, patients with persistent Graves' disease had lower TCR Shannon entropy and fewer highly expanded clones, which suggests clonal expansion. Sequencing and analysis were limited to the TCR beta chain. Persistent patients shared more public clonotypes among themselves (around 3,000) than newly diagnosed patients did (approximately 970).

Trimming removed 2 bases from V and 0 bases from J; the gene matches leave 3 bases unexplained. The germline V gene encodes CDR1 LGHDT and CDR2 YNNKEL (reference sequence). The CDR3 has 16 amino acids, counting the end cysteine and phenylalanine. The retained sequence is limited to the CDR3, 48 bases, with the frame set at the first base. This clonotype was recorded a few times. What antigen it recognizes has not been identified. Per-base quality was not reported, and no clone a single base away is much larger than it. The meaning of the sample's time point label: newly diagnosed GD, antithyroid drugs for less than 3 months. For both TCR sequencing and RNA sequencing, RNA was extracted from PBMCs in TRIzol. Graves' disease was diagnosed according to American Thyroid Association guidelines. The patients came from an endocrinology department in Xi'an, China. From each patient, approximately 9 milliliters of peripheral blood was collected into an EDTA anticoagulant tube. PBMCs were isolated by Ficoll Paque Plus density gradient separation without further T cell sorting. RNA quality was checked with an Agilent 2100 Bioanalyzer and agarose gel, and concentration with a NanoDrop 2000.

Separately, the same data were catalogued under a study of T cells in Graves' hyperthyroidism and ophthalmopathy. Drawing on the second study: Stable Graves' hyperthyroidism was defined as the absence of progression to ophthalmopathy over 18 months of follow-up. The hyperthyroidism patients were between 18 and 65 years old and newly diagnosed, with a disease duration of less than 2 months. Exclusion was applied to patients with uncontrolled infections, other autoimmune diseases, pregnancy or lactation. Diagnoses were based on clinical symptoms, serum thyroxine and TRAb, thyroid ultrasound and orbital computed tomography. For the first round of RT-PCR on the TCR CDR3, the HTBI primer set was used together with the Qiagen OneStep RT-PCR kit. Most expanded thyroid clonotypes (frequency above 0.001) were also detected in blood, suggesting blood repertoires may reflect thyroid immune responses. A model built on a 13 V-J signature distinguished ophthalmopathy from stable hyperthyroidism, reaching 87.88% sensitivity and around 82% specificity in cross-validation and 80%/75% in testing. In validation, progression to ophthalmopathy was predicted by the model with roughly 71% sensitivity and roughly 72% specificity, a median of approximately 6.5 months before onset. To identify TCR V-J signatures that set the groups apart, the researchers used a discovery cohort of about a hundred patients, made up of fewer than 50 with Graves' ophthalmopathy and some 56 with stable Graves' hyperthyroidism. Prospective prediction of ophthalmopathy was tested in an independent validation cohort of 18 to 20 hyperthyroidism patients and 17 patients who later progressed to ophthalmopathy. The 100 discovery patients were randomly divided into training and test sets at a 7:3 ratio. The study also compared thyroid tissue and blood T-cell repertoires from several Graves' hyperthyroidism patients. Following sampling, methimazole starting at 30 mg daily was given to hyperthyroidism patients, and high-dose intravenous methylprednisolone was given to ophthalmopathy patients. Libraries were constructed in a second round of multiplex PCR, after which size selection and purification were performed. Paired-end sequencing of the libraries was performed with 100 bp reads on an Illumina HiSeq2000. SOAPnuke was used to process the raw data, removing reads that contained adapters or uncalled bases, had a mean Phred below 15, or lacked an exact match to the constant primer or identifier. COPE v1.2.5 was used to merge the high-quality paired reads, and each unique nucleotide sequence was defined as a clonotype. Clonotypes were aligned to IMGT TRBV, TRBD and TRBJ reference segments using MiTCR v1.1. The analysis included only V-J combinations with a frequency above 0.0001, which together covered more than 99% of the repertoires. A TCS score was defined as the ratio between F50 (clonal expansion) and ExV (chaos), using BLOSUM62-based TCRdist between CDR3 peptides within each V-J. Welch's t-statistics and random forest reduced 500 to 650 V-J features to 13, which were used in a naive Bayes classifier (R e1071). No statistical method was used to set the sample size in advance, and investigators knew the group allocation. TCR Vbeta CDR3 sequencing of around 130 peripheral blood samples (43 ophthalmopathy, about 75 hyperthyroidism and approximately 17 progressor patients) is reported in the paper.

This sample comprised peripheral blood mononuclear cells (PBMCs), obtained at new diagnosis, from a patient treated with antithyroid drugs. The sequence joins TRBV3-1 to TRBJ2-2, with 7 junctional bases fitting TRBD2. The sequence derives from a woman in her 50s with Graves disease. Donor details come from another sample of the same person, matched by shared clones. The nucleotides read TGTGCCAGCAGCCAATGGAGCGGGGCGAACACCGGGGAGCTGTTTTTT. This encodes CASSQWSGANTGELFF.